This entry lists 32 T cell receptor beta chains sequenced from one sample in a study of T cells after yellow fever vaccination. MiXCR, applied by TCRdb to the 5' RACE reads, yields one record per CDR3 protein. The table includes 100,000 to 150,000 distinct CDR3 sequences, roughly 8.2% detected once. Sequenced material: CD8+ T cells sorted from PBMCs, taken on the day of the yellow fever booster vaccination. All receptors derive from a man in his late teens or twenties who received the YFV17D yellow fever vaccine.

The chain uses TRBV4-1 and TRBJ2-7; D is tentatively TRBD1 or TRBD2 (5 bases each). The V end was cut by 0 bases, the J end by 12 bases, with 18 bases between. This CDR3 is built from 14 residues. Per germline, CDR1 MGHRA and CDR2 YSYEKL. In DNA, the CDR3 is TGCGCCAGCAGCCAAGACTACCGGGACCAATCCATGTACTTC. Amino acid sequence: CASSQDYRDQSMYF.

This clonotype was counted many times. The chain joins TRBV9 to TRBJ1-1; D is unresolved. Germline CDR1 and CDR2: SGDLS and YYNGEE. V was cut by 7 bases and J by 3 bases, with 10 bases left in between. This CDR3 has 12 amino acids. CDR3 amino acids: CASGYKDTEAFF. As DNA, the CDR3 is TGTGCCAGCGGTTATAAGGACACTGAAGCTTTCTTT. Full variable domain (missing parts from reference TRBV9 and TRBJ1-1): DSGVTQTPKHLITATGQRVTLRCSPRSGDLSVYWYQQSLDQGLQFLIQYYNGEERAKGNILERFSAQQFPDLHSELNLSSLELGDSALYFCASGYKDTEAFFGQGTRLTVV.

The rearrangement uses TRBV29-1 and TRBJ2-1; no reliable D call. V dropped 1 base and J dropped 4 bases, with 14 bases sitting between them. Germline CDR1 SQVTM, CDR2 ANQGSEA. The CDR3 totals 15 residues. CDR3 residues: CSVEGGTTGYNEQFF. CDR3 DNA sequence: TGCAGCGTTGAAGGGGGAACCACCGGGTACAATGAGCAGTTCTTC.

This clonotype was observed a few times. The chain links TRBV7-9 to TRBJ2-7; TRBD1 agrees at 8 bases. Germline V gene sequence: CDR1 SEHNR, CDR2 FQNEAQ (reference sequence). V lost 5 bases to trimming and J lost 6 bases; unmatched junction nucleotides: 27. The CDR3 length is 20 residues. CDR3 DNA: TGTGCCAGCAGCCCGACACCGACAGGGGATCGACAGGAGGGGCGGCGCGAGCAGTACTTC. Protein product: CASSPTPTGDRQEGRREQYF.

This clonotype was detected a few times. This rearrangement joins TRBV4-3 to TRBJ1-5, with a tentative D call TRBD1 (5 bases). CDR3 length equals 15 residues. From germline, CDR1 is LGHNA and CDR2 YSLEER. Trimming left V 3 bases short and J 7 bases short, with 16 bases between. CDR3 residues: CASSQDQGTGQPQHF. DNA for the CDR3: TGCGCCAGCAGCCAGGACCAGGGAACGGGCCAGCCCCAGCATTTT.

The chain recombines TRBV2 with TRBJ1-5, with D uncertain. Germline V gives CDR1 SNHLY, CDR2 FYNNEI. This CDR3 is built from 17 residues. V dropped 2 bases and J dropped 5 bases, with 19 bases sitting between them. The CDR3 nucleotides are TGTGCCAGCAGTGAAATCTCCTCGCGGGGTGGAGATCAGCCCCAGCATTTT. Translated: CASSEISSRGGDQPQHF.

The chain is built from TRBV10-3 and TRBJ1-2; the D is unclear. The CDR3 consists of 12 residues. Germline CDR1 ENHRY, CDR2 SYGVKD. V lost 6 bases and J lost 7, with 12 bases in between. CDR3 sequence reads: CAIRVPLVGYTF. The CDR3 nucleotides are TGTGCCATCAGGGTCCCACTTGTTGGCTACACCTTC.

The genes are TRBV19 and TRBJ2-3; no clear D gene. Germline CDR1 is LNHDA and CDR2 is SQIVND (reference sequence). The ends were cut back, 6 bases at V and 2 bases at J, with 6 bases in the middle. The CDR3 extends over 12 amino acids. The CDR3, as DNA: TGTGCCAGTAGCTACACCACAGATACGCAGTATTTT. It translates to CASSYTTDTQYF. The complete variable domain, with remaining parts taken from reference TRBV19 and TRBJ2-3, reads DGGITQSPKYLFRKEGQNVTLSCEQNLNHDAMYWYRQDPGQGLRLIYYSQIVNDFQKGDIAEGYSVSREKKESFPLTVTSAQKNPTAFYLCASSYTTDTQYFGPGTRLTVL.

The chain has TRBV3-1 and TRBJ2-3; 7 nucleotides line up with TRBD2. V trimming: 1 base; J trimming: 3 bases; junction bases outside the gene matches: 4. This CDR3 comprises 15 residues. The V gene's germline CDR1 is LGHDT and CDR2 YNNKEL (reference sequence). CDR3 sequence: CASSQGAGETDTQYF. As DNA, the CDR3 is TGTGCCAGCAGCCAAGGCGCGGGGGAGACAGATACGCAGTATTTT.

The sample holds a few counts of this clonotype. This chain joins TRBV7-2 and TRBJ2-7; D ambiguous. In germline, CDR1 is SGHTA, CDR2 FQGNSA. V was pared by 6 bases and J by 3 bases, with 6 bases between. The CDR3 covers 11 residues. The CDR3 DNA reads as TGTGCCAGCAGTGTTAACTACGAGCAGTACTTC. As protein: CASSVNYEQYF.

This clonotype was seen only a few times. This chain uses TRBV4-2 with TRBJ2-7; no reliable D call. The CDR3 is made up of 15 amino acids. V was cut by 4 bases and J by 5 bases, with 18 bases left in between. Germline V gene lookup returns CDR1 LGHNA and CDR2 YNFKEQ. The CDR3 DNA reads TGTGCCAGCAGCCTAAAGCCCGCGCCTGGGGACGAGCAGTACTTC. This sequence encodes CASSLKPAPGDEQYF.

This clonotype has a handful of counts. The chain carries TRBV12-3 or TRBV12-4 and TRBJ2-7, with 9 positions matching TRBD1. J lost 3 bases, V lost 5 bases, and 5 bases had no gene match. CDR3 length: 14 amino acids. CDR3 amino acids: CASSPGTGFYEQYF. Written as DNA, the CDR3 is TGTGCCAGCAGTCCCGGGACAGGGTTCTACGAGCAGTACTTC.

The chain carries TRBV4-1 and TRBJ1-4, with a tentative D call TRBD1 (5 bases). Per the germline V gene, CDR1 is MGHRA and CDR2 is YSYEKL. This CDR3 is built from 14 residues. The V gene lost 3 bases and the J gene lost 8 bases, with 13 bases spanning the gap. CDR3 region: CASSQGVGAEKLFF. CDR3 DNA sequence: TGCGCCAGCAGCCAGGGGGTCGGAGCAGAAAAACTGTTTTTT.

This chain uses TRBV6-5 with TRBJ2-5; D not certain. The CDR3 sequence is 17 residues long. Per germline, CDR1 MNHEY and CDR2 SVGAGI. With 0 bases removed from V and 5 bases from J, the gap between germline ends came to 19 bases. CDR3 region: CASSYSTPGPIGETQYF. In DNA form, the CDR3 reads TGTGCCAGCAGTTACTCGACCCCAGGCCCCATTGGGGAGACCCAGTACTTC.

This clonotype was detected only a few times. The rearrangement links TRBV6-5 to TRBJ2-2; D is undetermined. Germline V gene data show CDR1 as MNHEY and CDR2 as SVGAGI. Trimming pared 0 bases from V and 0 bases from J, leaving 14 bases between. The CDR3 consists of 18 residues. CDR3 in DNA: TGTGCCAGCAGTTACTCGAGTGCCAGTTCCGCGAACACCGGGGAGCTGTTTTTT. This codes for CASSYSSASSANTGELFF.

The chain recombines TRBV4-3 with TRBJ1-5; D not resolved. The CDR3 has 16 residues. Germline V gene data show CDR1 as LGHNA and CDR2 as YSLEER. Trimming took off 0 bases at V and 1 base at J, with 10 bases between the two ends. The CDR3 DNA is TGCGCCAGCAGCCAAGATCTGAGGGTGAGCAATCAGCCCCAGCATTTT. Translated: CASSQDLRVSNQPQHF.

On this clonotype itself: This may arise from a read error, as a much more abundant clone is one base away. This sequence joins TRBV5-1 and TRBJ2-2, with D perhaps matching TRBD1 or TRBD2 (5 bases each). Germline V lookup: CDR1 SGHRS, CDR2 YFSETQ. This CDR3 spans 15 amino acids. Here the CDR3 DNA reads TGCGCCAGCCGCTGGGGGAATACGAACAGCGGGGAGCTGTTTTTT. It yields the protein CASRWGNTNSGELFF.

The chain joins TRBV4-2 to TRBJ2-7; TRBD1 matches 7 bases. Germline CDR1 reads LGHNA; CDR2 reads YNFKEQ. The CDR3 consists of 15 residues. With V trimmed by 0 bases and J by 7 bases, 9 bases remained unmatched. Here the CDR3 reads CASSQDLQGIWEQYF. CDR3 nucleotides: TGTGCCAGCAGCCAAGATTTACAGGGGATTTGGGAGCAGTACTTC.

J is TRBJ1-1 and V is TRBV4-3; 8 bases align to TRBD1. The germline V gene has CDR1 LGHNA and CDR2 YSLEER. The CDR3 runs 14 residues. The ends lost 4 bases at V and 3 bases at J; junction bases unmatched: 4. DNA for the CDR3: TGCGCCAGCAGCCGCTCGGACAGGGACACTGAAGCTTTCTTT. Translated: CASSRSDRDTEAFF.

This sequence joins TRBV21-1 and TRBJ1-1. TRBV21-1 is reported as a pseudogene. This CDR3 comprises 11 residues. CDR3 loop: CAAQADTEAFF. Here the CDR3 DNA reads TGTGCCGCACAGGCGGACACTGAAGCTTTCTTT.

The rearrangement uses TRBV7-3 and TRBJ2-3, with 9 bases that match TRBD2. Unmatched junction bases numbered 9, after V lost 4 bases and J lost 1 base. The CDR3 is made up of 17 amino acids. CDR1 SGHTA and CDR2 FQGTGA come from the germline V gene. This chain's CDR3 is CASSSPGERGGTDTQYF. CDR3 DNA: TGTGCCAGCAGCTCCCCCGGGGAGCGGGGGGGCACAGATACGCAGTATTTT.

Regarding this clonotype: The limits of the CDR3 on the DNA are not certain, so only TCRdb's listed CDR3 is given. The rearrangement joins TRBV21-1 to TRBJ2-2; TRBD1, the table's D call, was not compared with the DNA. TRBV21-1 is tagged as a pseudogene. The CDR3 is 14 amino acids long, termini counted. CDR3 loop: CASSSPRDSGSCFF.

J is TRBJ1-2 and V is TRBV7-8, with a possible D match to TRBD1 (6 bases). The germline V gene has CDR1 SGHVS and CDR2 FQNEAQ. The CDR3 runs to 12 residues. V was cut by 0 bases and J by 10 bases, with 9 bases left in between. CDR3 in amino acids: CASSLADRPYTF. The DNA for the CDR3 is TGTGCCAGCAGCTTAGCCGACAGGCCCTACACCTTC.

There are many counts of this clonotype. The gene calls are TRBV7-7 and TRBJ2-2; 8 nucleotides line up with TRBD1. The ends lost 5 bases at V and 0 bases at J; junction bases unmatched: 8. Germline V gene data show CDR1 as SSHAT and CDR2 as FNYEAQ (reference sequence). The CDR3 covers 17 residues. The CDR3 reads CASSGRQGLTNTGELFF. The CDR3 coding sequence is TGTGCCAGCAGCGGCCGACAGGGGTTGACGAACACCGGGGAGCTGTTTTTT. Together with reference TRBV7-7 and TRBJ2-2, the CDR3 gives the full variable domain: GAGVSQSPRYKVTKRGQDVTLRCDPISSHATLYWYQQALGQGPEFLTYFNYEAQPDKSGLPSDRFSAERPEGSISTLTIQRTEQRDSAMYRCASSGRQGLTNTGELFFGEGSRLTVL.

The table lists this clonotype with many counts. CDR3 amino acids: CASSLQGDEQFF. The CDR3, as DNA: TGTGCCAGCAGCTTACAGGGCGATGAGCAGTTCTTC. The chain recombines TRBV7-6 with TRBJ2-1; D might be TRBD1 (5 bases). The CDR3 consists of 12 residues. The germline V gene encodes CDR1 SGHVS and CDR2 FNYEAQ. V lost 2 bases and J lost 8, with 7 bases in between.

The chain joins TRBV27 to TRBJ1-6; no clear D. This CDR3 region has 12 residues. The V gene's germline CDR1 is MNHEY and CDR2 SMNVEV (reference sequence). With 3 bases removed from V and 10 bases from J, the gap between germline ends came to 7 bases. CDR3 sequence: CASSFAMSPLHF. CDR3 in DNA: TGTGCCAGCAGTTTCGCGATGTCACCCCTCCACTTT.

This clonotype was detected many times. CDR3: CASSLLAGGPNQETQYF. The CDR3 bases are TGCGCCAGCAGCTTACTAGCGGGGGGGCCTAACCAAGAGACCCAGTACTTC. The V call is TRBV5-1, the J call TRBJ2-5; 13 bases agree with TRBD2. The V segment lost 2 bases and the J segment 0 bases; nucleotides outside the gene matches: 4. The CDR3 runs 17 residues. Germline V CDR1 and CDR2: SGHRS, YFSETQ.

The chain has TRBV4-3 and TRBJ2-7; D is uncertain. This CDR3 has 12 amino acids. Germline lookup yields CDR1 LGHNA and CDR2 YSLEER. The CDR3 DNA follows: TGCGGGACCAGGCCCCTCACCTACGAGCAGTACGTC. Protein: CGTRPLTYEQYV.

This clonotype was counted many times. The chain couples TRBV15 to TRBJ1-1; possible D gene TRBD1, 5 bases. With 3 bases removed from V and 1 base from J, the gap between germline ends came to 12 bases. The CDR3 has 15 amino acids. CDR1 and CDR2 (germline): LNHNV, YYDKDF (reference sequence). The DNA for the CDR3 is TGTGCCACCAGCAGTAGGCGGGACTCGAACACTGAAGCTTTCTTT. Residues: CATSSRRDSNTEAFF. Using reference TRBV15 and TRBJ1-1 for the parts outside the CDR3, the full variable domain is DAMVIQNPRYQVTQFGKPVTLSCSQTLNHNVMYWYQQKSSQAPKLLFHYYDKDFNNEADTPDNFQSRRPNTSFCFLDIRSPGLGDTAMYLCATSSRRDSNTEAFFGQGTRLTVV.

There are a few counts of this clonotype. The chain joins TRBV5-1 to TRBJ2-7; a possible D gene is TRBD2 (5 bases). Germline V gives CDR1 SGHRS, CDR2 YFSETQ. This CDR3 contains 15 residues. The V end was cut by 0 bases, the J end by 2 bases, with 12 bases between. The CDR3 DNA reads as TGCGCCAGCAGCTTGGGGCCGGACTTGACCTACGAGCAGTACTTC. Residues: CASSLGPDLTYEQYF.

In DNA, the CDR3 is TGTGCCAGCACAGGCGGTCAGGGGAGCAATCAGCCCCAGCATTTT. Its translation: CASTGGQGSNQPQHF. V is TRBV2 and J is TRBJ1-5, with D possibly TRBD1 on 6 matching bases. The germline V gene has CDR1 SNHLY and CDR2 FYNNEI. The ends were cut back, 7 bases at V and 1 base at J, with 14 bases in the middle. There are 15 residues in the CDR3.

The sample holds many counts of this clonotype. This rearrangement joins TRBV7-2 to TRBJ2-7; D ambiguous. Trimming removed 5 bases from V and 4 bases from J, with 9 bases in between. Germline CDR1 SGHTA, CDR2 FQGNSA. The CDR3 runs to 12 residues. The CDR3 bases are TGTGCCAGCAGCCCACTCCTTTACGAGCAGTACTTC. Its translation: CASSPLLYEQYF. Combining the CDR3 with reference TRBV7-2 and TRBJ2-7 gives the whole variable domain GAGVSQSPSNKVTEKGKDVELRCDPISGHTALYWYRQSLGQGLEFLIYFQGNSAPDKSGLPSDRFSAERTGGSVSTLTIQRTQQEDSAVYLCASSPLLYEQYFGPGTRLTVT.